The 19 T cell receptor beta chains below all came from one sample that was sequenced in a study of cytomegalovirus exposure and HLA in healthy donors listed by TCRdb under 2017. Library generation was performed with the immunoSEQ multiplex PCR assay. TCRdb retrieved this table from immuneACCESS and kept in-frame rearrangements only. Not all clones are present; in checked studies, unresolved V genes account for under half, and no reason is known for the remainder. The sample table shows roughly 200,000 clones, and about 81% are seen once. In total, the top ten clones hold roughly 1.2% of the sample. Sequencing was performed on PBMCs. These receptors all come from a woman in her twenties or thirties in good health and CMV-seronegative.

The chain uses TRBV28 and TRBJ2-7; 7 nucleotides match TRBD2. This CDR3 contains 16 residues. Germline V gene data show CDR1 as MDHEN and CDR2 as SYDVKM. Germline trimming cut 5 bases from V and 1 base from J; bases unmatched to any gene: 11. The CDR3 here is CASSPLGGGASYEQYF. The CDR3 DNA reads TGTGCCAGCAGTCCCCTGGGGGGGGGAGCTTCCTACGAGCAGTACTTC. Variable domain in full (rest from reference TRBV28 and TRBJ2-7): DVKVTQSSRYLVKRTGEKVFLECVQDMDHENMFWYRQDPGLGLRLIYFSYDVKMKEKGDIPEGYSVSREKKERFSLILESASTNQTSMYLCASSPLGGGASYEQYFGPGTRLTVT.

The CDR3 sequence is CASSFDGQINYGYTF. CDR3 bases: TGCGCCAGCAGCTTTGATGGACAGATCAACTATGGCTACACCTTC. The chain couples TRBV5-1 to TRBJ1-2; weak D call: TRBD1 (6 bases). The CDR3 spans 15 residues. Looked up from germline, CDR1 is SGHRS and CDR2 is YFSETQ. Trimming removed 2 bases at V and 2 bases at J, with 13 bases between.

V usage is TRBV2 and J usage is TRBJ1-6; 11 bases are shared with TRBD1. CDR1 and CDR2 from the germline V gene are SNHLY and FYNNEI. V lost 6 bases, J lost 7 bases, and 5 bases stayed unmatched. This CDR3 contains 15 residues. The CDR3 DNA reads as TGTGCCAGCAGGTACCGGGACAGGGGGAATTCACCCCTCCACTTT. It codes for CASRYRDRGNSPLHF.

The chain uses TRBV6-5 and TRBJ2-5, with D possibly being TRBD1 (5 bases). Germline V lookup: CDR1 MNHEY, CDR2 SVGAGI. V was shortened by 6 bases and J by 2 bases, with 13 bases between the two germline ends. This CDR3 is 14 amino acids long. CDR3 amino acids: CASRRPGWQETQYF. DNA of the CDR3: TGTGCCAGCAGACGGCCAGGGTGGCAAGAGACCCAGTACTTC.

This clone appeared once. V and J are TRBV9 and TRBJ1-1, with 8 bases aligning to TRBD1. Germline V gene lookup returns CDR1 SGDLS and CDR2 YYNGEE. Trimming cost V 3 bases and J 1 base; bases outside gene matches: 2. The CDR3 consists of 14 residues. The CDR3 sequence is CASSGQGRNTEAFF. The CDR3 region has the DNA TGTGCCAGCAGCGGACAGGGGCGGAACACTGAAGCTTTCTTT.

This chain uses TRBV10-2 with TRBJ2-4, with D unclear. The CDR3 sequence is 14 residues long. V was shortened by 2 bases and J by 1 base, with 6 bases between the two germline ends. The germline V gene encodes CDR1 WSHSY and CDR2 SAAADI. The CDR3 region is CASSENGAKNIQYF. CDR3 sequence (DNA): TGCGCCAGCAGTGAGAACGGGGCCAAAAACATTCAGTACTTC.

The chain joins TRBV12-5 to TRBJ1-1; a possible D gene is TRBD1 (5 bases). Germline assignment: CDR1 LGHNT and CDR2 FRNRAP. This CDR3 region has 14 residues. V was shortened by 4 bases and J by 6 bases, with 15 bases between the two germline ends. The chain's CDR3 is CASGSLGGLAEAFF. CDR3 DNA sequence: TGTGCTAGTGGTTCTCTCGGGGGACTAGCTGAAGCTTTCTTT.

The chain uses TRBV28 and TRBJ2-3; TRBD2 is a possible D gene (5 bases). CDR1 is MDHEN, CDR2 SYDVKM, per germline. The V gene lost 5 bases and the J gene lost 2 bases, with 8 bases spanning the gap. The CDR3 contains 13 residues. The CDR3 loop reads CASSADYTDTQYF. The CDR3 nucleotides are TGTGCCAGCAGTGCTGACTACACAGATACGCAGTATTTT.

This clone is a singleton in its sample. This rearrangement joins TRBV30 to TRBJ1-4, with unresolved D. The V end was cut by 4 bases, the J end by 4 bases, with 13 bases between. The CDR3 extends over 14 amino acids. Per germline, CDR1 GTSNPN and CDR2 SVGIG (reference sequence). Written as DNA, the CDR3 is TGTGCCTGGACCCCGCAGGCGATTAATGAAAAACTGTTTTTT. Translated, it gives CAWTPQAINEKLFF. Full variable domain (outside the CDR3, taken from reference TRBV30 and TRBJ1-4): SQTIHQWPATLVQPVGSPLSLECTVEGTSNPNLYWYRQAAGRGLQLLFYSVGIGQISSEVPQNLSASRPQDRQFILSSKKLLLSDSGFYLCAWTPQAINEKLFFGSGTQLSVL.

This clone was observed a handful of times. This sequence joins TRBV5-4 and TRBJ2-7; D is possibly TRBD1 (6 bases). In germline, CDR1 is SGHNT, CDR2 YYREEE (reference sequence). This CDR3 spans 13 amino acids. V gave up 4 bases and J gave up 5 bases, with 13 bases separating them. In DNA, the CDR3 is TGTGCCAGCAGCCCAGTTGGGGGCAACGAGCAGTACTTC. This encodes CASSPVGGNEQYF. The full variable domain, rest sourced from reference TRBV5-4 and TRBJ2-7, is ETGVTQSPTHLIKTRGQQVTLRCSSQSGHNTVSWYQQALGQGPQFIFQYYREEENGRGNFPPRFSGLQFPNYSSELNVNALELDDSALYLCASSPVGGNEQYFGPGTRLTVT.

The chain combines TRBV30 with TRBJ1-5; no firm D call. CDR1 and CDR2 (germline): GTSNPN, SVGIG (reference sequence). V lost 5 bases, J lost 10 bases, and 15 bases lay in between. CDR3 length: 12 amino acids. CDR3 amino acids: CAWRSAGTPQHF. In DNA form, the CDR3 reads TGTGCCTGGCGCTCGGCGGGAACCCCCCAGCATTTT.

The rearrangement links TRBV7-6 to TRBJ1-5, with TRBD1 as a possible D gene (5 bases). The CDR3 extends over 16 amino acids. The germline V gene encodes CDR1 SGHVS and CDR2 FNYEAQ. Trimming shortened V by 1 base and J by 0 bases, and 10 bases separated the two germline ends. As DNA, the CDR3 is TGTGCCAGCAGCTTAGAAGCGGGGGATAGCAATCAGCCCCAGCATTTT. Translated: CASSLEAGDSNQPQHF.

The chain carries TRBV18 and TRBJ2-7; D may be TRBD1 (5 bases). Germline V gene data show CDR1 as KGHSH and CDR2 as LQKENI. The V gene lost 0 bases and the J gene lost 2 bases, with 17 bases spanning the gap. The CDR3 sequence is 17 residues long. This CDR3 reads CASSPPNRDRKTYEQYF. CDR3 coding DNA: TGTGCCAGCTCACCACCGAATCGTGACAGAAAAACCTACGAGCAGTACTTC.

In its sample, this clone was seen once. This sequence joins TRBV25-1 and TRBJ2-1; D gene ambiguous. The CDR3 is 16 amino acids. Trimming stripped 4 bases from V and 3 bases from J, with 16 bases between. Germline V gives CDR1 MGHDK, CDR2 SYGVNS. The CDR3 nucleotides are TGTGCCAGCAGTGCCAGACCCCTAGGTTTCTACAATGAGCAGTTCTTC. As protein: CASSARPLGFYNEQFF.

The gene calls are TRBV5-1 and TRBJ2-7; the match to TRBD2 covers 8 bases. This CDR3 contains 16 residues. CDR1 and CDR2 from the germline V gene are SGHRS and YFSETQ. The V and J ends lost 3 bases and 2 bases, in that order; junction bases with no gene match: 10. Here the CDR3 reads CASSSSGLAGTYEQYF. The CDR3 bases are TGCGCCAGCAGCTCCTCCGGACTAGCTGGAACCTACGAGCAGTACTTC.

The V call is TRBV5-1, the J call TRBJ2-5, with D perhaps TRBD1 (6 bases). Germline CDR1 and CDR2: SGHRS and YFSETQ. The V end was cut by 7 bases, the J end by 3 bases, with 10 bases between. There are 12 residues in the CDR3. The CDR3 loop reads CASRDIEETQYF. The CDR3 nucleotides are TGCGCCAGCCGGGACATTGAAGAGACCCAGTACTTC. Full variable domain (outside the CDR3, taken from reference TRBV5-1 and TRBJ2-5): KAGVTQTPRYLIKTRGQQVTLSCSPISGHRSVSWYQQTPGQGLQFLFEYFSETQRNKGNFPGRFSGRQFSNSRSEMNVSTLELGDSALYLCASRDIEETQYFGPGTRLLVL.

The rearrangement uses TRBV7-8 and TRBJ2-1, with 12 bases aligning to TRBD2. Trimming took 3 bases from V and 7 from J; bases not matched to a gene: 4. The CDR3 totals 15 residues. The germline V gene encodes CDR1 SGHVS and CDR2 FQNEAQ. Here the CDR3 DNA reads TGTGCCAGCAGCTTGACTAGCGGGGGAACGAATGAGCAGTTCTTC. It specifies CASSLTSGGTNEQFF.

The CDR3 coding sequence is TGTGCCTGGAGTGTAGAGGTCCCAGCGGGCTACACCTTC. Amino acid sequence: CAWSVEVPAGYTF. The rearrangement uses TRBV30 and TRBJ1-2; no firm D call. CDR3 length equals 13 residues. The germline V and J ends were trimmed by 0 bases and 8 bases, with 13 bases remaining between them. Germline CDR1 and CDR2: GTSNPN and SVGIG (reference sequence).

The V and J genes are TRBV5-1 and TRBJ1-2; D is perhaps TRBD1 (5 bases). This CDR3 is built from 14 residues. Per germline, CDR1 SGHRS and CDR2 YFSETQ. V lost 0 bases and J lost 7, with 13 bases in between. CDR3 nucleotide sequence: TGCGCCAGCAGCTTGGGGCCGGACATGGGTGGCTACACCTTC. Amino acids: CASSLGPDMGGYTF.